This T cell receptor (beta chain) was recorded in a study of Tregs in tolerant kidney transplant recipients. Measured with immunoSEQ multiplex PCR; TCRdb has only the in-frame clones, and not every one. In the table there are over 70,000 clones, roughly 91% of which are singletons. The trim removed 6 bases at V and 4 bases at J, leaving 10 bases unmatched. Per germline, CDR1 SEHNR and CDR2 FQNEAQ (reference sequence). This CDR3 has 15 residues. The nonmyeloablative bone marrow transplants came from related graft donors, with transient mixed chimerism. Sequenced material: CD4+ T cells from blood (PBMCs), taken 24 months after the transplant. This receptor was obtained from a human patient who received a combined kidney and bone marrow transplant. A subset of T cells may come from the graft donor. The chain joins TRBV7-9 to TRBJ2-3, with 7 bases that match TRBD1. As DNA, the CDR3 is TGTGCCAGCAGACGCGAGGGGGCTATCCCAGATACGCAGTATTTT. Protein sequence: CASRREGAIPDTQYF.